This T cell receptor (beta chain) was identified during a study of blood T cells in healthy people across ages. Trimming removed 1 base at V and 6 bases at J, with 7 bases between. The CDR3 consists of 13 residues. Germline V lookup: CDR1 SEHNR, CDR2 FQNEAQ (reference sequence). This clonotype has only a few counts. Using a J-beta primer mix together with a sample-barcoded 5' primer, a second PCR was run for roughly 7 to 11 cycles. TCRdb ran MiXCR on the 5' RACE reads and lists one entry per CDR3 protein. This table has approximately 1.5 million distinct CDR3 sequences, 30% to 35% appearing once. The chain recombines TRBV7-9 with TRBJ1-5, with no clear D. The sample comprised blood. This TCR was recovered from a woman in her thirties in good health. CDR3 bases: TGTGCCAGCAGCTTAGACAGCTTTCAGCCCCAGCATTTT. This codes for CASSLDSFQPQHF.